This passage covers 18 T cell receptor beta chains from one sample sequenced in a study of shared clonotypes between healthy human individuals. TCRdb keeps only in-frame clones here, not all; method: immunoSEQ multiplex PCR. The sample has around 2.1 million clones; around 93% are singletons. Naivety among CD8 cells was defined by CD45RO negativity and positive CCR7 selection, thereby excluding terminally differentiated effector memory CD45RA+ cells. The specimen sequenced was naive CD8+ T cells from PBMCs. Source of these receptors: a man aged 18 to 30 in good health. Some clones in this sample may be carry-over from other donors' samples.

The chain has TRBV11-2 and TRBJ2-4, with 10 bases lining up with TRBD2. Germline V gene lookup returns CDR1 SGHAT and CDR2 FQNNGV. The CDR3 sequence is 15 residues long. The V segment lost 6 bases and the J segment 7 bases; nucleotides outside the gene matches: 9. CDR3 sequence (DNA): TGTGCCAGCAGTTCCTTTCTAGCGGGAGCCAACATTCAGTACTTC. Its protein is CASSSFLAGANIQYF. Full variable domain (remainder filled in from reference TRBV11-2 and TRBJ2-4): EAGVAQSPRYKIIEKRQSVAFWCNPISGHATLYWYQQILGQGPKLLIQFQNNGVVDDSQLPKDRFSAERLKGVDSTLKIQPAKLEDSAVYLCASSSFLAGANIQYFGAGTRLSVL.

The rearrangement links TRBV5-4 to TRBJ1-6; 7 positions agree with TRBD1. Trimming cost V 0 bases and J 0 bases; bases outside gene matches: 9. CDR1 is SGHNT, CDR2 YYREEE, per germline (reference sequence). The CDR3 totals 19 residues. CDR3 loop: CASSLAPGQITSYNSPLHF. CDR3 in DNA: TGTGCCAGCAGCTTGGCACCGGGACAGATAACCTCCTATAATTCACCCCTCCACTTT.

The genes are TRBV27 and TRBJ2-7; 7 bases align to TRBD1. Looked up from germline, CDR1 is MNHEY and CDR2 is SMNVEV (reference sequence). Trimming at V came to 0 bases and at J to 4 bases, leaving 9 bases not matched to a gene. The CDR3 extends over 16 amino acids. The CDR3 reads CASSLSRGTGAYEQYF. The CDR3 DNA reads TGTGCCAGCAGTTTATCGCGTGGAACAGGGGCGTACGAGCAGTACTTC.

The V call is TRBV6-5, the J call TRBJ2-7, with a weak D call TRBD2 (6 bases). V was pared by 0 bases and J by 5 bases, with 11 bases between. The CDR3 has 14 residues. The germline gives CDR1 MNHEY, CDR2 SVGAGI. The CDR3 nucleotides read TGTGCCAGCAGTTACTCGGAGGGATCAAACGAGCAGTACTTC. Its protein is CASSYSEGSNEQYF.

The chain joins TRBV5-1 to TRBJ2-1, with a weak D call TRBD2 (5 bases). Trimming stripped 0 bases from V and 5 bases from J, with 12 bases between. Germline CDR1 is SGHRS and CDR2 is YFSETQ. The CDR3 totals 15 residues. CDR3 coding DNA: TGCGCCAGCAGCTTGGAAGCGGCCCTCCACAATGAGCAGTTCTTC. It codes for CASSLEAALHNEQFF.

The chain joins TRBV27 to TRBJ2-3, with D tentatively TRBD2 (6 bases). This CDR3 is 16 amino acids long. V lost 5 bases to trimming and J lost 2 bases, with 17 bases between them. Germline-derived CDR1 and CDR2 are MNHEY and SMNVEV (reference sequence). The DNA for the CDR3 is TGTGCCAGCAGTCGCCTGGAAGCGGGCAACACAGATACGCAGTATTTT. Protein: CASSRLEAGNTDTQYF.

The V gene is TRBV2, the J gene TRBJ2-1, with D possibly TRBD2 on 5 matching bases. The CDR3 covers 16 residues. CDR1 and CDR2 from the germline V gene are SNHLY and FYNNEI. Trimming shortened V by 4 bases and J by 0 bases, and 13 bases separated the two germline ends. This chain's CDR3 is CASSAARVSSYNEQFF. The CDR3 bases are TGTGCCAGCAGTGCTGCGCGGGTCAGCTCCTACAATGAGCAGTTCTTC.

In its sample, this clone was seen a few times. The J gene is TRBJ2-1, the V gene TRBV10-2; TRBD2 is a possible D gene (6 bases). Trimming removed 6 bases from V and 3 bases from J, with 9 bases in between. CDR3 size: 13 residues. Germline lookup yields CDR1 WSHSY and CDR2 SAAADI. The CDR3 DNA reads TGCGCCAGCAGCCAGACTAGCTACAATGAGCAGTTCTTC. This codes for CASSQTSYNEQFF.

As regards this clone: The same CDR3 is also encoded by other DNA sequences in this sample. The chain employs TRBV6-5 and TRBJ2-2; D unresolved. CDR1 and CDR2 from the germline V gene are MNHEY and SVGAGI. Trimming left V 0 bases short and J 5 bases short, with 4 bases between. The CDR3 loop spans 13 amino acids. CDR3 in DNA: TGTGCCAGCAGTTACTCCGAGACCGGGGAGCTGTTTTTT. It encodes CASSYSETGELFF.

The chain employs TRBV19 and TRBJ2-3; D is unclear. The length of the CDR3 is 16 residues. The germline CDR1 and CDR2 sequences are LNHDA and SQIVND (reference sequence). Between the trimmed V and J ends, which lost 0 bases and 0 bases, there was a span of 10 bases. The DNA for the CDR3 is TGTGCCAGTAGTATAGACCCTACCCATAGCACAGATACGCAGTATTTT. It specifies CASSIDPTHSTDTQYF.

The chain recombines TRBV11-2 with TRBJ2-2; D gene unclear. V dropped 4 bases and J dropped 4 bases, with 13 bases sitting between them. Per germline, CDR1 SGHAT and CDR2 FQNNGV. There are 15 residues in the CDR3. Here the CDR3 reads CASSSRGHSTGELFF. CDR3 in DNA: TGTGCCAGCAGCTCTCGCGGCCATTCCACCGGGGAGCTGTTTTTT.

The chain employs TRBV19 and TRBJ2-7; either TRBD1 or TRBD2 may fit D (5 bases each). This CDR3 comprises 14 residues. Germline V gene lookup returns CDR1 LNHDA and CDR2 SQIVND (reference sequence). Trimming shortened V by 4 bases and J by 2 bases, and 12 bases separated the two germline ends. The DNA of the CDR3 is TGTGCCAGTAGTACGCGGATGGGGGCCTACGAGCAGTACTTC. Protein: CASSTRMGAYEQYF.

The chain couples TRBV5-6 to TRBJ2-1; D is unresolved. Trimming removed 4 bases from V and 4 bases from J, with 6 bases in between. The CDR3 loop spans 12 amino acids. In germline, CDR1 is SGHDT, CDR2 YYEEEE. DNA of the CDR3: TGTGCCAGCAGCCCCAGGTACAATGAGCAGTTCTTC. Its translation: CASSPRYNEQFF.

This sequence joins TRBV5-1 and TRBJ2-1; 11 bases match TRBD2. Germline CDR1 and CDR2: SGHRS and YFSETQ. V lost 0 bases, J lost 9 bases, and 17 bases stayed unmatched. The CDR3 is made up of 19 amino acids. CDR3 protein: CASSLEIAGGPPHIAEQFF. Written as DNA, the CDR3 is TGCGCCAGCAGCTTGGAGATAGCGGGAGGGCCCCCCCATATCGCTGAGCAGTTCTTC.

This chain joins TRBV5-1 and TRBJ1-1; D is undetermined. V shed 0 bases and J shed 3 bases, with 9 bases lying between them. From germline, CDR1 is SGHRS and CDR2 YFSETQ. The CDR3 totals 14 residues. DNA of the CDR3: TGCGCCAGCAGCTTGGCCCCTAAGGACACTGAAGCTTTCTTT. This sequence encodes CASSLAPKDTEAFF.

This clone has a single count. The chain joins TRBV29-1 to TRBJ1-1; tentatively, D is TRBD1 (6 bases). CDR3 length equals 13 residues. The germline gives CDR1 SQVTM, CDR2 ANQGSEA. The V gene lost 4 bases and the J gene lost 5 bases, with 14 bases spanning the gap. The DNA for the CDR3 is TGCAGCGTTGTAGGGGGAAGAGAGACTGAAGCTTTCTTT. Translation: CSVVGGRETEAFF.

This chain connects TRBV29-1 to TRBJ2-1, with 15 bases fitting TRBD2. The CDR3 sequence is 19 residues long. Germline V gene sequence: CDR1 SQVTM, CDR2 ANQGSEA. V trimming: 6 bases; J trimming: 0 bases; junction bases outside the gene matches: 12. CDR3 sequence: CSVNGLAGGPRGSYNEQFF. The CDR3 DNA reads TGCAGCGTCAACGGACTAGCGGGAGGGCCCCGTGGCTCCTACAATGAGCAGTTCTTC.

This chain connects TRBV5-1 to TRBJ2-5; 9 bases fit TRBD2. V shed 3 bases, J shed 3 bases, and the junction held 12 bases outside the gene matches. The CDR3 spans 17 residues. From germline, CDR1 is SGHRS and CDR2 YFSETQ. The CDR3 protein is CASSWRREGLAEETQYF. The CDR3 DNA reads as TGCGCCAGCAGCTGGCGGAGAGAGGGACTAGCTGAAGAGACCCAGTACTTC.